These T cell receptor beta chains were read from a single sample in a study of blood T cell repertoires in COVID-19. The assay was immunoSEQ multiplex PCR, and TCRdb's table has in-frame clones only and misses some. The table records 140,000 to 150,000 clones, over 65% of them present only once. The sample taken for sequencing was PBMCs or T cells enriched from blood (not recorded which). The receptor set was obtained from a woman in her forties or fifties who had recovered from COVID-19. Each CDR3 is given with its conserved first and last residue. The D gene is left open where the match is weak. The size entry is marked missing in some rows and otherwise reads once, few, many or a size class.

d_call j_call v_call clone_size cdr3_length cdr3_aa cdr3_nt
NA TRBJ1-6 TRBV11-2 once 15 CASSLEAGGLSPLHF TGTGCCAGCAGCTTAGAAGCGGGGGGGCTCTCACCCCTCCACTTT
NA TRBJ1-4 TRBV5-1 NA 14 CASSLTATNEKLFF TGCGCCAGCAGCTTGACAGCAACTAATGAAAAACTGTTTTTT
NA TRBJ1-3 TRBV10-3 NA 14 CAIRSLSSGNTIYF TGTGCCATCCGGTCGCTGAGCTCTGGAAACACCATATATTTT
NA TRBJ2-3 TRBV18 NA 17 CASSRTGDSPSTDTQYF TGTGCCAGCTCACGGACGGGGGACAGCCCTAGCACAGATACGCAGTATTTT
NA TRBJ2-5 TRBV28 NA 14 CASLTPGPSETQYF TGTGCCAGCCTTACACCGGGTCCGTCGGAGACCCAGTACTTC
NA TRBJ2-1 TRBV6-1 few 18 CASSESPGGTSSYNEQFF TGTGCCAGCAGTGAATCTCCGGGTGGCACTAGCAGTTACAATGAGCAGTTCTTC
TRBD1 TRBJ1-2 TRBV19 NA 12 CASSGTGGGYTF TGTGCCAGTAGTGGGACAGGTGGTGGCTACACCTTC
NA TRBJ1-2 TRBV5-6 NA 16 CASNIGRGTANYGYTF TGTGCCAGCAACATTGGGAGGGGCACAGCTAACTATGGCTACACCTTC
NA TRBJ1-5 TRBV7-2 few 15 CASSLVGALNQPQHF TGTGCCAGCAGCTTAGTAGGAGCTCTCAATCAGCCCCAGCATTTT
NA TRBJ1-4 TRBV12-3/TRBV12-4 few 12 CASSLRNEKLFF TGTGCCAGCAGTTTGAGAAATGAAAAACTGTTTTTT
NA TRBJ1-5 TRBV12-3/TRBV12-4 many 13 CASSLTDNQPQHF TGTGCCAGCAGTTTGACAGACAATCAGCCCCAGCATTTT
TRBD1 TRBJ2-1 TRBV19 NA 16 CASSTRQGAGYNEQFF TGTGCCAGTAGTACTCGACAGGGGGCGGGCTACAATGAGCAGTTCTTC
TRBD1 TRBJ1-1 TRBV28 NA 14 CASSYPQGGTEAFF TGTGCCAGCAGTTACCCGCAGGGGGGCACTGAAGCTTTCTTT
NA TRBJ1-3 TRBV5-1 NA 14 CASSSSGGGNTIYF TGCGCCAGCAGCTCTTCCGGAGGTGGAAACACCATATATTTT
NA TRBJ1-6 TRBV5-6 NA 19 CASSLGSAGTRFYNSPLHF TGTGCCAGCAGCTTGGGATCGGCAGGGACTCGCTTCTATAATTCACCCCTCCACTTT
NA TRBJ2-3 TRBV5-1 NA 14 CASSFRASTDTQYF TGCGCCAGCAGCTTCCGCGCTAGCACAGATACGCAGTATTTT
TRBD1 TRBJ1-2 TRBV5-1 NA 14 CASSLGTGGWGYTF TGCGCCAGCAGCTTGGGCACAGGGGGCTGGGGCTACACCTTC
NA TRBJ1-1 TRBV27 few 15 CASSLSGGVNTEAFF TGTGCCAGCAGTTTATCAGGAGGTGTGAACACTGAAGCTTTCTTT
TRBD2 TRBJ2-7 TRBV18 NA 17 CASSLVSSGGGLYEQYF TGTGCCAGCTCACTAGTTTCCAGCGGGGGGGGCCTCTACGAGCAGTACTTC
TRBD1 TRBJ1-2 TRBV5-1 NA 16 CASEPEGRTGSYGYTF TGCGCCAGCGAGCCCGAAGGCCGGACAGGATCCTATGGCTACACCTTC
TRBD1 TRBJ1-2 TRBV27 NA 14 CASRTTQGRYGYTF TGTGCCAGCAGGACCACACAGGGGCGCTATGGCTACACCTTC
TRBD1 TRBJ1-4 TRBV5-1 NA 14 CASSVQGANEKLFF TGCGCCAGCAGCGTCCAGGGGGCTAATGAAAAACTGTTTTTT
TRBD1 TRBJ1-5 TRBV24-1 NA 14 CATSGGTGHQPQHF TGTGCCACCAGTGGTGGGACAGGACATCAGCCCCAGCATTTT
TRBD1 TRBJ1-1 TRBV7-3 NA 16 CASSLYARTGNTEAFF TGTGCCAGCAGCTTATACGCTAGGACAGGGAACACTGAAGCTTTCTTT
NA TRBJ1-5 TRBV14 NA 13 CASSQEGGQPQHF TGTGCCAGCAGCCAAGAAGGGGGTCAGCCCCAGCATTTT
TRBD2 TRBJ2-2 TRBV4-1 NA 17 CASSQPSGGVMTGELFF TGCGCCAGCAGCCAACCGAGCGGGGGGGTCATGACCGGGGAGCTGTTTTTT
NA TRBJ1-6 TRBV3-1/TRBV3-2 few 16 CASSTRDWAIDSPLHF TGTGCCAGCAGCACTCGGGACTGGGCTATAGATTCACCCCTCCACTTT
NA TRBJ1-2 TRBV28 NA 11 CASSLSYGYTF TGTGCCAGCAGTTTGAGTTATGGCTACACCTTC
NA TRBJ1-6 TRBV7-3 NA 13 CASSLTYRSPLHF TGTGCCAGCAGCTTAACCTACAGGTCACCCCTCCACTTT
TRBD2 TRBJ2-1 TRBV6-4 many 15 CASSDLAGAYNEQFF TGTGCCAGCAGTGACCTAGCGGGGGCGTACAATGAGCAGTTCTTC
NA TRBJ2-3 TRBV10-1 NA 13 CASSHSTEDTQYF TGCGCCAGCAGCCATAGTACAGAAGATACGCAGTATTTT
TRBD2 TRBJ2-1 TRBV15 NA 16 CATSREGGGSYNEQFF TGTGCCACCAGCAGAGAGGGCGGGGGCTCCTACAATGAGCAGTTCTTC
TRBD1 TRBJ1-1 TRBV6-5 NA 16 CASSYYPGQGGTEAFF TGTGCCAGCAGTTATTACCCGGGACAGGGGGGTACTGAAGCTTTCTTT
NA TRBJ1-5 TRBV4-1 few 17 CASSQESWRVSNQPQHF TGCGCCAGCAGCCAAGAATCTTGGAGGGTAAGCAATCAGCCCCAGCATTTT
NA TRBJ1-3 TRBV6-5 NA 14 CASSRRGSGNTIYF TGTGCCAGCAGCCGACGGGGGTCGGGAAACACCATATATTTT
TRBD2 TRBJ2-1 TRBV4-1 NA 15 CASSPTGTSGLEQFF TGCGCCAGCAGCCCCACCGGGACTAGCGGCCTAGAGCAGTTCTTC
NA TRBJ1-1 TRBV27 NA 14 CASSEGILGTEAFF TGTGCCAGCAGTGAAGGAATCCTCGGGACTGAAGCTTTCTTT
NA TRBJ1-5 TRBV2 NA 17 CASSEPGAGVGNQPQHF TGTGCCAGCAGTGAACCTGGGGCAGGGGTGGGCAATCAGCCCCAGCATTTT
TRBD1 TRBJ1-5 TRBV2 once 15 CASGSTGTGNQPQHF TGTGCCAGCGGATCCACCGGGACAGGCAATCAGCCCCAGCATTTT
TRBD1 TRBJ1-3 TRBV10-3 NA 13 CAISGDSGNTIYF TGTGCCATCAGTGGGGACAGCGGAAACACCATATATTTT
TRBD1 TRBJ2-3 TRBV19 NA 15 CASQSWGQGTDTQYF TGTGCCAGCCAAAGTTGGGGACAGGGGACAGATACGCAGTATTTT
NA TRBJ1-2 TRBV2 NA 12 CASRPDSYGYTF TGTGCCAGCAGACCCGACAGCTATGGCTACACCTTC
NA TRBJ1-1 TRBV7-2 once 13 CASSLYRDTEAFF TGTGCCAGCAGCTTATACAGGGACACTGAAGCTTTCTTT
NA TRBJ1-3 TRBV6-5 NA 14 CASRGEGGGNTIYF TGTGCCAGCAGGGGGGAGGGGGGTGGAAACACCATATATTTT
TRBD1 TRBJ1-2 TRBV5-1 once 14 CASSFGQGAGGYTF TGCGCCAGCAGCTTCGGACAGGGGGCTGGTGGCTACACCTTC
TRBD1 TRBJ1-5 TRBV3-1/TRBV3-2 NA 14 CASSQNRGGEPQHF TGTGCCAGCAGCCAGAACAGGGGCGGTGAGCCCCAGCATTTT
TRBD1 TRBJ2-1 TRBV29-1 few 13 CSAWTGGYNEQFF TGCAGCGCTTGGACAGGGGGCTACAATGAGCAGTTCTTC
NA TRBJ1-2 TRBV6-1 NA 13 CASSENGGTGYTF TGTGCCAGCAGTGAAAACGGGGGTACTGGCTACACCTTC
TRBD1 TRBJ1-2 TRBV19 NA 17 CASRGADFDRGNYGYTF TGTGCCAGTAGGGGCGCCGATTTTGACAGGGGTAACTATGGCTACACCTTC
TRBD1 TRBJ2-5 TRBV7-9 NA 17 CASSPRRDRKSQETQYF TGTGCCAGCAGCCCCCGTAGGGACAGAAAATCCCAAGAGACCCAGTACTTC